This T cell receptor beta chain was sequenced during a study of shared clonotypes between healthy human individuals. The data were produced by immunoSEQ multiplex PCR, yet TCRdb's version contains in-frame clones alone and is incomplete. In the table there are over 2,000,000 clones, 90% to 95% of which are singletons. CD8 cells regarded as naive lacked CD45RO, were positively chosen for CCR7, and omitted terminally differentiated effector memory CD45RA+ cells. In germline, CDR1 is SNHLY, CDR2 FYNNEI. The CDR3 runs 14 residues. Trimming removed 2 bases from V and 5 bases from J, with 12 bases in between.

The sequence was collected from a man aged 18-30 years in good health. Some clones in this sample may be carry-over from other donors' samples. The V call is TRBV2, the J call TRBJ1-2; the D is unclear. Sequenced sample: naive CD8+ T cells from PBMCs. This chain's CDR3 is CASSEMTLPYGYTF. DNA for the CDR3: TGTGCCAGCAGTGAAATGACCCTACCGTATGGCTACACCTTC.